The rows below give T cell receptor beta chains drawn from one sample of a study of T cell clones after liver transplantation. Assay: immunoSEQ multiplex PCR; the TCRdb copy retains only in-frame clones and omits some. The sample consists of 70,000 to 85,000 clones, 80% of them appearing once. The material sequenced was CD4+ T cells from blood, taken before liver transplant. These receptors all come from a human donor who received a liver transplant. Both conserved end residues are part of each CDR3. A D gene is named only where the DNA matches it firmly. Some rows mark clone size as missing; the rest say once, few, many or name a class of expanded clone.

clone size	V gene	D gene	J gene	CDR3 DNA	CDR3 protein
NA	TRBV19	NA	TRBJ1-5	TGTGCCAGTAGCATAGACCCCAATCAGCCCCAGCATTTT	CASSIDPNQPQHF
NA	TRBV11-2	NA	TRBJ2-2	TGTGCCAGCAGCTTGACTGTTAGCGGCAACACCGGGGAGCTGTTTTTT	CASSLTVSGNTGELFF
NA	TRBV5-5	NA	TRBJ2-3	TGTGCCAGCAGCTCAGGACACCGCACAGATACGCAGTATTTT	CASSSGHRTDTQYF
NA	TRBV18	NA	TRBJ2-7	TGTGCCAGCTCACCGGCTACCCTCACCTACGAGCAGTACTTC	CASSPATLTYEQYF
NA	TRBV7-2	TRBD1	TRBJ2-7	TGTGCCAGCAGCTTAGCGCAGGGACAGGGGGTGGGATACGAGCAGTACTTC	CASSLAQGQGVGYEQYF
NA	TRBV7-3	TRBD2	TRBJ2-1	TGTGCCAGCAGCCCCCAACCCTCTAGCGGGAGCTCCTACAATGAGCAGTTCTTC	CASSPQPSSGSSYNEQFF
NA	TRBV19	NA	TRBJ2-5	TGTGCCAGTAGTATAGCAGGCAGGCGAGAGACCCAGTACTTC	CASSIAGRRETQYF
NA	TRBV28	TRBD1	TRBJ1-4	TGTGCCACACGAGGGACAGGGGATGAAAAACTGTTTTTT	CATRGTGDEKLFF
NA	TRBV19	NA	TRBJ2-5	TGTGCCAGTAGTATCAGGACAAACCAAGAGACCCAGTACTTC	CASSIRTNQETQYF
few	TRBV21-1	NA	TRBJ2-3	TGTGCCAGCAGCACCTACAGGGGCACCACAGATACGCAGTATTTT	CASSTYRGTTDTQYF
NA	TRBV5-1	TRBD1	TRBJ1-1	TGCGCCAGCAGCCTGGACAGGGGGCTGGACACTGAAGCTTTCTTT	CASSLDRGLDTEAFF
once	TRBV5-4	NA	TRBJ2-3	TGTGCCAGCAGCTCCGGGGGTCGGGCTAGCACAGATACGCAGTATTTT	CASSSGGRASTDTQYF
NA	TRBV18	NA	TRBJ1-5	TGTGCCAGCTCACCACCGGGTAGGGGGCAGCCCCAGCATTTT	CASSPPGRGQPQHF
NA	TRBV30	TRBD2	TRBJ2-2	TGTGCCTGGAGTGTACTGGCTAGCGGGAGGCGGGGCGGCAGGAACACCGGGGAGCTGTTTTTT	CAWSVLASGRRGGRNTGELFF
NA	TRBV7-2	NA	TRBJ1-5	TGTGCCAGCAGCTCAGCACCTTATCGGGGTCCTCGGGGCAATCAGCCCCAGCATTTT	CASSSAPYRGPRGNQPQHF
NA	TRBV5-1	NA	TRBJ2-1	TGCGCCAGCAGCCTACAGGGTTTGGGGAATGAGCAGTTCTTC	CASSLQGLGNEQFF
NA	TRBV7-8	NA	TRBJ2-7	TGTGCCAGCAGTTCCAGGACTGATTACGAGCAGTACTTC	CASSSRTDYEQYF
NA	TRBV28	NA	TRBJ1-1	TGTGCCAGCAGAGGAGACAGATTTTTGAACACTGAAGCTTTCTTT	CASRGDRFLNTEAFF
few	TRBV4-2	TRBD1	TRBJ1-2	TGTGCCAGCAGCCTTTTGACAGGGCGGGATGTTGGTGGCTACACCTTC	CASSLLTGRDVGGYTF
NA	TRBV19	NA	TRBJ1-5	TGTGCCAGTAGTATAGATCGGGACTTTTTTAGCAATCAGCCCCAGCATTTT	CASSIDRDFFSNQPQHF
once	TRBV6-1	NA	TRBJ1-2	TGTGCCAGCAGAAAAATAAACTATGGCTACACCTTC	CASRKINYGYTF
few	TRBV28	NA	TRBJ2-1	TGTGCCACCTCAGTAGTCGGAAATGAGCAGTTCTTC	CATSVVGNEQFF
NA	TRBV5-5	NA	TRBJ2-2	TGTGCCAGCAGCTTCCACGGAGGGGTCGGGGAGCTGTTTTTT	CASSFHGGVGELFF
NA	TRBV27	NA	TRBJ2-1	TGTGCCAGCAGTTTAAGGGGGAGCCGAGGGGATGAGCAGTTCTTC	CASSLRGSRGDEQFF
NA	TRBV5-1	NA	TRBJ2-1	TGCGCCAGCAGCTTCTCAAGGGGCCGCTACAATGAGCAGTTCTTC	CASSFSRGRYNEQFF
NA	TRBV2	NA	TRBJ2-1	TGTGCCAGCAGTGAATTGGCTAGCGAGTACAATGAGCAGTTCTTC	CASSELASEYNEQFF
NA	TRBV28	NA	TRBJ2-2	TGTGCCAGCAGCGCCCTACGGGGGAACACCGGGGAGCTGTTTTTT	CASSALRGNTGELFF
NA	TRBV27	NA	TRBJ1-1	TGTGCCAGCAGTTCATACCAGGGGAACACTGAAGCTTTCTTT	CASSSYQGNTEAFF
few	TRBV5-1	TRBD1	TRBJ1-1	TGCGCCAGCAGCTTCACTCAGGGGGACACTGAAGCTTTCTTT	CASSFTQGDTEAFF
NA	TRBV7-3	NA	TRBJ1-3	TGTGCCAGCAGCTTTAGGGGAGGGGACACCATATATTTT	CASSFRGGDTIYF
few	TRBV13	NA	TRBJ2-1	TGTGCCAGCAGCTTAGGTTTGGACTTCGACAATGAGCAGTTCTTC	CASSLGLDFDNEQFF
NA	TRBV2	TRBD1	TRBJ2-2	TGTGCCAGTGGGGACGCAGGGGGCGACACCGGGGAGCTGTTTTTT	CASGDAGGDTGELFF
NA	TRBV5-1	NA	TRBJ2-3	TGCGCCAGCAGCTCCGACTTCTATACGCAGTATTTT	CASSSDFYTQYF
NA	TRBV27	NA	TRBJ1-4	TGTGCCAGCAGTTTCAGGGAGAGTGAAAAACTGTTTTTT	CASSFRESEKLFF
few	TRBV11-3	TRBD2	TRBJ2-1	TGTGCCAGCAGCCGCCGAACCCTGACTAGCGGGGCCAACAATGAGCAGTTCTTC	CASSRRTLTSGANNEQFF
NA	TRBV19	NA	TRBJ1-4	TGTGCCAGTAGCAAGGGGCGACGGAGCACCTCAACTAATGAAAAACTGTTTTTT	CASSKGRRSTSTNEKLFF
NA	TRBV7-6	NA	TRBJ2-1	TGTGCCAGCAGCTTAGGAGTCCATGAGCAGTTCTTC	CASSLGVHEQFF
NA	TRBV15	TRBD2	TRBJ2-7	TGTGCCACCAGCAAGGGAGGGAACCTCGAGCAGTACTTC	CATSKGGNLEQYF
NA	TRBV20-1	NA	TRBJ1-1	TGCAGTGCTAGAGTTCCCCGCGAAGCTTTCTTT	CSARVPREAFF
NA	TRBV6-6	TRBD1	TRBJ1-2	TGTGCCAGCAGTGACCGGACAGGAACCGGCTATGGCTACACCTTC	CASSDRTGTGYGYTF
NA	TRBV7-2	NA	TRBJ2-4	TGTGCCAGCAGCTTAGGTGGACTAGCCAAAAACATTCAGTACTTC	CASSLGGLAKNIQYF
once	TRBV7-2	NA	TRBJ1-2	TGTGCCAGCAGCTTAGCCGGCCCGCTCTATGGCTACACCTTC	CASSLAGPLYGYTF
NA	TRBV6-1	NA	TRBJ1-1	TGTGCCAGCAGTGAAGAATGGGGACGGTCGAACACTGAAGCTTTCTTT	CASSEEWGRSNTEAFF
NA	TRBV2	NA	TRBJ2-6	TGTGCCAGCAGCGTCTCTGGGGCCAACGTCCTGACTTTC	CASSVSGANVLTF
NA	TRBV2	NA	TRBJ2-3	TGTGCCAGCACCCGGGGAGACGGAGATACGCAGTATTTT	CASTRGDGDTQYF
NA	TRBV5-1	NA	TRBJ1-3	TGCGCCAGCAGCTTGACTCCCGGGGGTGACTCTGGAAACACCATATATTTT	CASSLTPGGDSGNTIYF
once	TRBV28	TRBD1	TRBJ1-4	TGTGCCAGCAGTTTGGGACAGGCAACTAATGAAAAACTGTTTTTT	CASSLGQATNEKLFF
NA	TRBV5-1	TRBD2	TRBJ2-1	TGCGCCAGCAGCTTGGGACTAGCGGGATGGGGTGAGCAGTTCTTC	CASSLGLAGWGEQFF
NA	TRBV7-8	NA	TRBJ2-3	TGTGCCAGCAGTCCGAGGACTCGGACTAGCACAGATACGCAGTATTTT	CASSPRTRTSTDTQYF
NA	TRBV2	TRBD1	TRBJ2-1	TGTGCCAGCAGTCTACAGGGGGTCGAGTTCTTC	CASSLQGVEFF
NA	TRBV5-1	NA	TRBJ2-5	TGCGCCAGCAGCTTTAATAGCGTTCAAGAGACCCAGTACTTC	CASSFNSVQETQYF